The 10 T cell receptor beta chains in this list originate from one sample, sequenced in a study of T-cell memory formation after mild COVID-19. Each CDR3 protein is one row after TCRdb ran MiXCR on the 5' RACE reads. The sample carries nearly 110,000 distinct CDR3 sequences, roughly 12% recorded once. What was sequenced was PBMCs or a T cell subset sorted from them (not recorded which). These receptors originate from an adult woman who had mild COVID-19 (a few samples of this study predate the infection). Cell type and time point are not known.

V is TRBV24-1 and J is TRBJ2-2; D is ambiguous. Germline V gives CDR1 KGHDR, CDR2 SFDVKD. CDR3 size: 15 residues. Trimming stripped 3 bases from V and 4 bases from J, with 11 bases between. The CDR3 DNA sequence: TGTGCCACCAGTGATCTAGGACCGACCACCGGGGAGCTGTTTTTT. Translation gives CATSDLGPTTGELFF.

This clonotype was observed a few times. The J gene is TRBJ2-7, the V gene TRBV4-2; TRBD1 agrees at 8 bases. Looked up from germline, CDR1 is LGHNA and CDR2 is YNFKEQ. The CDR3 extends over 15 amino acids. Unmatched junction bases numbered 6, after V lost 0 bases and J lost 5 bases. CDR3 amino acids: CASSQDGGTGDEQYF. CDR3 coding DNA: TGTGCCAGCAGCCAAGATGGCGGGACAGGAGACGAGCAGTACTTC.

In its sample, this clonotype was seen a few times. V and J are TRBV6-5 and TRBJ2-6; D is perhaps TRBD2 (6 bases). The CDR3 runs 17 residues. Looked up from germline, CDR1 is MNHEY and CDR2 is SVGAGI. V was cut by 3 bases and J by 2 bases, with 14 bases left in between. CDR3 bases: TGTGCCAGCAGTTATTCTACCCCGGGGGCTGGGGCCAACGTCCTGACTTTC. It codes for CASSYSTPGAGANVLTF.

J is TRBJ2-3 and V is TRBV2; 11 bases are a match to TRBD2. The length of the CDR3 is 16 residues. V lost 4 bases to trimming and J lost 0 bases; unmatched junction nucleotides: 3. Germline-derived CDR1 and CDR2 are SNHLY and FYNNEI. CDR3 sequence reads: CASSVGTSGSTDTQYF. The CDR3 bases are TGTGCCAGCAGTGTCGGGACTAGCGGTAGCACAGATACGCAGTATTTT.

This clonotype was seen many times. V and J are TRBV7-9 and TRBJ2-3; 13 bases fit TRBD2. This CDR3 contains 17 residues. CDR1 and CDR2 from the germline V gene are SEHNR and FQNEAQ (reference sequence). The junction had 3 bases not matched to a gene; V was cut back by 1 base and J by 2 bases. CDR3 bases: TGTGCCAGCAGCTTAGGGACTAGCGGGAGCTACACAGATACGCAGTATTTT. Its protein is CASSLGTSGSYTDTQYF.

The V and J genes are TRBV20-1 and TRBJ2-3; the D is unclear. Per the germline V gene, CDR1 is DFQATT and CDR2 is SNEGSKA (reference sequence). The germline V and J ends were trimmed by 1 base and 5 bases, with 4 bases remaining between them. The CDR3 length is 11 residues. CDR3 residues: CSARGGDTQYF. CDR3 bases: TGCAGTGCTAGAGGGGGAGATACGCAGTATTTT.

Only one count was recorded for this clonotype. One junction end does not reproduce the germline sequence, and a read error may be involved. This CDR3 reads CASSFPREGETKYF. CDR3 nucleotides: TGTGCCAGCAGCTTCCCGCGGGAGGGAGAGACCAAGTACTTC. The chain couples TRBV7-2 to TRBJ2-5; 9 nucleotides agree with TRBD2. Germline CDR1 SGHTA, CDR2 FQGNSA. This CDR3 has 14 residues.

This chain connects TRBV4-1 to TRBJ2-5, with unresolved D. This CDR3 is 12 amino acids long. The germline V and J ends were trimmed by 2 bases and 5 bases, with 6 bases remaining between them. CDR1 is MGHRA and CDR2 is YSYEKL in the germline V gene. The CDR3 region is CASSQSWETQYF. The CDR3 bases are TGCGCCAGCAGCCAATCTTGGGAGACCCAGTACTTC.

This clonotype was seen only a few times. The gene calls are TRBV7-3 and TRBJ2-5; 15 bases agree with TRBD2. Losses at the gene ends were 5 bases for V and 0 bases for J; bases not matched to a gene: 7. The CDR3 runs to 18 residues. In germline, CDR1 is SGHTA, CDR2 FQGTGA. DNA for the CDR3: TGTGCCAGCAGCGCCGGGACTAGCGGGGGGATCTACCAAGAGACCCAGTACTTC. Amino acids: CASSAGTSGGIYQETQYF.

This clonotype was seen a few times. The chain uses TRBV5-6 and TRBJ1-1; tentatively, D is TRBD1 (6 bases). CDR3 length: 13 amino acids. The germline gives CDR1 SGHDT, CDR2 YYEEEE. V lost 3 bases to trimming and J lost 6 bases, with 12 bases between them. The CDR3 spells CASSSLQGSEAFF. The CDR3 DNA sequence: TGTGCCAGCAGCTCACTACAGGGATCTGAAGCTTTCTTT.